This T cell receptor (beta chain) emerged from a study of neurological immune-mediated disorders. Study-level points and caveats: Private repertoires in all groups were suggested by the finding that expanded clones across subjects shared no CDR3 amino acid sequences.

Between the trimmed V and J ends, which lost 5 bases and 6 bases, there was a span of 16 bases. The CDR3 spans 15 residues. Germline CDR1 and CDR2: MNHEY and SVGAGI. There are many counts of this clonotype. Its antigen is unknown. In TCRdb, the 5' RACE reads were re-called with MiXCR into one record per CDR3 protein. The sample carries about 50,000 distinct CDR3 sequences, approximately 6.2% recorded once. Sequencing used CD4+ T cells from blood. This receptor was identified in a woman between 18 and 29 years old with multiple sclerosis. The chain is built from TRBV6-5 and TRBJ2-2; weak D call: TRBD2 (5 bases). CDR3 nucleotide sequence: TGTGCCAGCAGTCGCCGGGAAGCTGGTGCCGGGGAGCTGTTTTTT. Protein sequence: CASSRREAGAGELFF.